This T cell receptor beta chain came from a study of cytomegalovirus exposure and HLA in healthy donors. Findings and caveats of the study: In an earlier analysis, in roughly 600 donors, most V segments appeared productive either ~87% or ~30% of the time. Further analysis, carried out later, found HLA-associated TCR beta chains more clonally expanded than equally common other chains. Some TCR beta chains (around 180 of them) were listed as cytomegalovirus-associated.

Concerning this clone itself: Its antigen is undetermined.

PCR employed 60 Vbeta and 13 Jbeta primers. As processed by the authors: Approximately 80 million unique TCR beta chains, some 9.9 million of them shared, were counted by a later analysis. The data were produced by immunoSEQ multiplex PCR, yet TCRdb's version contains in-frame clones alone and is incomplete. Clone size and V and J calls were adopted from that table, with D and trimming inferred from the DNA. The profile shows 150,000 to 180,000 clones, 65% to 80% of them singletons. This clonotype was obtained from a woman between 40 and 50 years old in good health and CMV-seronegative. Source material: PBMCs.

CDR3 DNA sequence: TGTGCCAAGCCCCGAGGAGAGACCTACGAGCAGTACTTC. The encoded protein is CAKPRGETYEQYF. The chain links TRBV6-7 to TRBJ2-7; D gene ambiguous. TRBV6-7 is designated an ORF whose function remains uncertain. The CDR3 has 13 amino acids. Trimming stripped 10 bases from V and 2 bases from J, with 15 bases between.